A single sample gave rise to the 23 T cell receptor beta chains below, sequenced in a study of cytomegalovirus exposure and HLA in healthy donors. TCRdb's copy holds only in-frame clones and misses some; the assay was immunoSEQ multiplex PCR. This sample yields 180,000 or so clones, of which more than 75% are seen a single time; roughly 1.3% belongs to the top ten. Sequencing used PBMCs. Receptor source: a woman aged 30 to 39 in good health and CMV-seronegative.

The chain combines TRBV19 with TRBJ2-2, with a weak D call TRBD2 (6 bases). Trimming shortened V by 3 bases and J by 5 bases, and 7 bases separated the two germline ends. The germline V gene encodes CDR1 LNHDA and CDR2 SQIVND (reference sequence). The CDR3 has 13 amino acids. CDR3: CASSIGGTGELFF. CDR3 DNA sequence: TGTGCCAGTAGTATCGGGGGAACCGGGGAGCTGTTTTTT.

This clone came up a few times. This chain links TRBV6-6 with TRBJ1-2, with 9 bases fitting TRBD1. CDR3 length: 16 residues. V shed 6 bases, J shed 3 bases, and the junction held 11 bases outside the gene matches. Germline V gives CDR1 MNHNY, CDR2 SVGAGI (reference sequence). CDR3 protein: CASRLRQGELDYGYTF. CDR3 nucleotides: TGTGCCAGCAGGCTTAGACAGGGGGAATTGGACTATGGCTACACCTTC.

This clone was seen a handful of times. The chain is built from TRBV6-6 and TRBJ1-2; no reliable D call. V was cut by 5 bases and J by 2 bases, with 12 bases left in between. The V gene's germline CDR1 is MNHNY and CDR2 SVGAGI (reference sequence). This CDR3 has 14 amino acids. The CDR3 DNA reads TGTGCCAGCAGTCCCCTACGAGGGAACTATGGCTACACCTTC. Encoded protein: CASSPLRGNYGYTF.

The gene calls are TRBV2 and TRBJ2-4; weak D call: TRBD2 (5 bases). The V gene lost 3 bases and the J gene lost 1 base, with 7 bases spanning the gap. The V gene's germline CDR1 is SNHLY and CDR2 FYNNEI. The CDR3 sequence is 14 residues long. The CDR3 DNA is TGTGCCAGCAGTGATCCGGGGGCCAAAAACATTCAGTACTTC. This sequence encodes CASSDPGAKNIQYF.

This sequence joins TRBV2 and TRBJ2-5, with D possibly matching TRBD2 (5 bases). Germline CDR1 and CDR2: SNHLY and FYNNEI. The CDR3 runs to 13 residues. The germline V and J ends were trimmed by 10 bases and 0 bases, with 12 bases remaining between them. The CDR3 region is CATSGRDQETQYF. CDR3 DNA sequence: TGTGCCACCAGCGGCCGGGACCAAGAGACCCAGTACTTC.

This clone was found a few times. The chain has TRBV2 and TRBJ1-5, with D possibly TRBD1 on 6 matching bases. This CDR3 is 15 amino acids long. CDR1 is SNHLY, CDR2 FYNNEI, per germline. The V end was cut by 8 bases, the J end by 1 base, with 15 bases between. The CDR3 here is CASWGGQGSNQPQHF. In nucleotides, the CDR3 is TGTGCCAGCTGGGGGGGACAAGGGAGCAATCAGCCCCAGCATTTT.

V and J are TRBV6-1 and TRBJ1-1; 8 bases line up with TRBD1. V shed 6 bases, J shed 7 bases, and the junction held 7 bases outside the gene matches. This CDR3 spans 13 amino acids. Germline V CDR1 and CDR2: MNHNS, SASEGT. CDR3 amino acids: CASRLGQGNEAFF. DNA of the CDR3: TGTGCCAGCAGATTAGGACAGGGCAATGAAGCTTTCTTT.

V usage is TRBV18 and J usage is TRBJ2-1, with a possible D match to TRBD2 (6 bases). The germline V and J ends were trimmed by 6 bases and 3 bases, with 15 bases remaining between them. The CDR3 is 15 amino acids. Germline V gene lookup returns CDR1 KGHSH and CDR2 LQKENI. The CDR3 region is CASSVGEELYNEQFF. The DNA for the CDR3 is TGTGCCAGCTCCGTCGGGGAGGAACTCTACAATGAGCAGTTCTTC.

The genes are TRBV11-2 and TRBJ2-2; D might be TRBD2 (5 bases). The CDR3 is made up of 18 amino acids. Germline lookup yields CDR1 SGHAT and CDR2 FQNNGV. V dropped 1 base and J dropped 3 bases, with 18 bases sitting between them. The CDR3 region is CASSLVAGLLLYTGELFF. The CDR3 DNA is TGTGCCAGCAGCTTAGTGGCCGGACTGCTACTATACACCGGGGAGCTGTTTTTT.

This clone came up a few times. The chain recombines TRBV5-8 with TRBJ2-7, with TRBD1 matching 8 bases. The CDR3 length is 13 residues. Trimming cost V 1 base and J 6 bases; bases outside gene matches: 3. Germline CDR1 and CDR2: SGHTS and YDEGEE. CDR3: CASSLRTGSEQYF. CDR3 sequence (DNA): TGTGCCAGCAGCTTGAGGACAGGGAGCGAGCAGTACTTC.

V gene TRBV7-9 combines with J gene TRBJ2-3; maybe TRBD1 (5 bases). CDR3 size: 13 residues. Deletions cut 2 bases from V and 8 bases from J, with 11 bases between. Germline V gene sequence: CDR1 SEHNR, CDR2 FQNEAQ (reference sequence). Here the CDR3 DNA reads TGTGCCAGCAGCTTACAGGGCAACGCTACGCAGTATTTT. Protein: CASSLQGNATQYF.

This chain uses TRBV18 with TRBJ1-1, with D uncertain. The germline gives CDR1 KGHSH, CDR2 LQKENI. The V end lost 6 bases, the J end lost 8 bases, and 10 bases lay between the germline ends. The CDR3 runs 11 residues. The CDR3 is CASSQLSEAFF. The CDR3 nucleotides read TGTGCCAGCTCTCAACTCTCCGAAGCTTTCTTT.

The chain couples TRBV10-2 to TRBJ1-3; D gene unclear. The CDR3 loop spans 11 amino acids. V was cut by 7 bases and J by 8 bases, with 9 bases left in between. Germline lookup yields CDR1 WSHSY and CDR2 SAAADI. As DNA, the CDR3 is TGCGCCAGCATAGTAAAAGACACCATATATTTT. It codes for CASIVKDTIYF.

The chain joins TRBV15 to TRBJ1-5; 12 bases align to TRBD1. Trimming took 4 bases from V and 6 from J; bases not matched to a gene: 10. The CDR3 extends over 17 amino acids. Germline V gene sequence: CDR1 LNHNV, CDR2 YYDKDF (reference sequence). This CDR3 reads CATSTRDRGRFGQPQHF. Written as DNA, the CDR3 is TGTGCCACCAGCACCCGGGACAGGGGGCGCTTTGGTCAGCCCCAGCATTTT.

The rearrangement joins TRBV5-6 to TRBJ1-5; D perhaps matches TRBD1 (5 bases). The CDR3 extends over 15 amino acids. CDR1 SGHDT and CDR2 YYEEEE come from the germline V gene. V was pared by 4 bases and J by 4 bases, with 15 bases between. The CDR3 DNA reads as TGTGCCAGCAGCCGAGGACATGGGGTGAATCAGCCCCAGCATTTT. Protein sequence: CASSRGHGVNQPQHF.

The genes are TRBV12-5 and TRBJ1-3; D unclear. The CDR3 totals 16 residues. Trimming stripped 6 bases from V and 0 bases from J, with 15 bases between. Germline CDR1 reads LGHNT; CDR2 reads FRNRAP. The CDR3 loop reads CASGRLASHSGNTIYF. CDR3 DNA: TGTGCTAGTGGCCGATTAGCTTCACACTCTGGAAACACCATATATTTT.

CDR3 protein: CASSNAPVPTTYEQYF. CDR3 DNA: TGTGCCAGTAGTAACGCCCCGGTTCCCACCACCTACGAGCAGTACTTC. The chain links TRBV19 to TRBJ2-7; D not certain. Germline V CDR1 and CDR2: LNHDA, SQIVND (reference sequence). CDR3 length: 16 residues. V lost 4 bases and J 2 bases, leaving 18 bases between the germline ends.

This chain uses TRBV5-6 with TRBJ1-4; 9 nucleotides align to TRBD1. Germline lookup yields CDR1 SGHDT and CDR2 YYEEEE. The trim removed 2 bases at V and 6 bases at J, leaving 5 bases unmatched. CDR3 length: 15 amino acids. CDR3 sequence reads: CASSFPGQGDEKLFF. The CDR3 nucleotides read TGTGCCAGCAGCTTTCCGGGACAGGGAGATGAAAAACTGTTTTTT.

The chain links TRBV4-2 to TRBJ1-5; D is unresolved. V shed 0 bases and J shed 7 bases, with 7 bases lying between them. The V gene's germline CDR1 is LGHNA and CDR2 YNFKEQ. This CDR3 spans 13 amino acids. This chain's CDR3 is CASSQDRGQPQHF. CDR3 in DNA: TGTGCCAGCAGCCAAGATCGAGGCCAGCCCCAGCATTTT.

The V gene is TRBV9, the J gene TRBJ2-1; 9 bases agree with TRBD2. V was clipped by 2 bases and J by 5 bases; unmatched bases: 5. The CDR3 is 15 residues long. CDR1 is SGDLS and CDR2 is YYNGEE in the germline V gene. The CDR3 sequence is CASSVRGGGHNEQFF. In nucleotides, the CDR3 is TGTGCCAGCAGCGTGCGCGGGGGGGGACACAATGAGCAGTTCTTC.

The chain joins TRBV2 to TRBJ2-3, with 9 bases identical to TRBD1. Trimming took 7 bases from V and 2 from J; bases not matched to a gene: 7. CDR1 is SNHLY, CDR2 FYNNEI, per germline. The CDR3 contains 15 residues. CDR3 protein: CASTQGQGVTDTQYF. The DNA of the CDR3 is TGTGCCAGCACACAGGGACAGGGTGTCACAGATACGCAGTATTTT.

This sequence joins TRBV10-3 and TRBJ2-5; TRBD1 agrees at 8 bases. The V gene end was trimmed by 4 bases and the J gene end by 2 bases; junction bases not matched to a gene: 6. Germline lookup yields CDR1 ENHRY and CDR2 SYGVKD. The CDR3 has 15 amino acids. CDR3 sequence reads: CAISGRQGPQETQYF. CDR3 DNA: TGTGCCATCAGTGGAAGACAGGGGCCTCAAGAGACCCAGTACTTC.

The V gene is TRBV6-8, the J gene TRBJ1-2; TRBD1 is a possible D gene (5 bases). V lost 4 bases and J 3 bases, leaving 21 bases between the germline ends. Germline V gives CDR1 MNHGY, CDR2 SAAAGT. CDR3 size: 17 residues. CDR3 sequence (DNA): TGTGCCAGCAGTTTCAATTACCGACAGTGGGGCTACTATGGCTACACCTTC. Amino acids: CASSFNYRQWGYYGYTF.